The clone carrying this T cell receptor (beta chain) was seen only once. Its matching antigen is unknown. The data are from a study of shared clonotypes between healthy human individuals. The study, taken as a whole, reports: Generation probability values for non-shared clonotypes were lower than those for clonotypes shared by all four donors.

The deep-level immunoSEQ assay was used. TCRdb's table, derived via immunoSEQ multiplex PCR, lists solely in-frame clones and lacks some. The sample lists around 1.5 million clones, around 98% occurring once. CDR1 is MDHEN and CDR2 is SYDVKM in the germline V gene. The CDR3 loop spans 12 amino acids. Trimming removed 6 bases at V and 6 bases at J, with 12 bases between. The source of this sequence is a man aged 30 to 45 in good health. Sequenced input: naive CD4+ T cells sorted from blood. Subset of the sample: CD45RA+ positively selected. The rearrangement links TRBV28 to TRBJ2-7; D perhaps matches TRBD1 (6 bases). CDR3 in amino acids: CASSRPRGEQYF. The DNA for the CDR3 is TGTGCCAGCAGCCGCCCCAGGGGCGAGCAGTACTTC.